Listed below are T cell receptor beta chains from one sample, sequenced in a study of cytomegalovirus exposure and HLA in healthy donors. The protocol was immunoSEQ multiplex PCR, while the TCRdb copy is restricted to in-frame clones and leaves out a portion. The sample contains 150,000 to 200,000 clones, around 86% of which appear only once. Material: PBMCs. These receptor sequences come from a girl aged 2 to 9 in good health and CMV-seropositive. The CDR3 runs from the conserved cysteine through the conserved F or W. A D gene is named only where the DNA matches it firmly. Expanded clones get a size class; other rows say once, few or many, or leave the size out.

CDR3: CASSELGRSTEAFF; DNA: TGTGCCAGCAGTGAGCTAGGGAGGAGCACTGAAGCTTTCTTT; V: TRBV6-1; J: TRBJ1-1; D: .; size: .
CDR3: CASSPPGQPQHF; DNA: TGTGCCAGCAGCCCCCCCGGGCAGCCCCAGCATTTT; V: TRBV7-8; J: TRBJ1-5; D: .; size: .
CDR3: CASSRDPGSPQHF; DNA: TGCGCCAGCAGCCGAGATCCGGGGTCACCCCAGCATTTT; V: TRBV4-1; J: TRBJ1-5; D: .; size: once
CDR3: CAWIPGSNYGYTF; DNA: TGTGCCTGGATCCCTGGTAGTAACTATGGCTACACCTTC; V: TRBV30; J: TRBJ1-2; D: .; size: .
CDR3: CASSLWAGERNEQFF; DNA: TGTGCCAGCAGCTTATGGGCAGGGGAACGCAATGAGCAGTTCTTC; V: TRBV7-6; J: TRBJ2-1; D: .; size: .
CDR3: CASSENGGPPEAFF; DNA: TGTGCCAGCAGTGAAAACGGGGGTCCGCCTGAAGCTTTCTTT; V: TRBV6-1; J: TRBJ1-1; D: .; size: .
CDR3: CSVVRTGRHNEQFF; DNA: TGCAGCGTTGTAAGAACAGGGCGGCATAATGAGCAGTTCTTC; V: TRBV29-1; J: TRBJ2-1; D: .; size: .
CDR3: CASSLGAGAGYEQYF; DNA: TGTGCCAGCAGTTTAGGTGCGGGGGCAGGCTACGAGCAGTACTTC; V: TRBV27; J: TRBJ2-7; D: .; size: .
CDR3: CASSLAPGGTDTQYF; DNA: TGTGCCAGCAGCTTGGCCCCGGGGGGCACAGATACGCAGTATTTT; V: TRBV5-6; J: TRBJ2-3; D: .; size: .
CDR3: CASSLLGQADYEQYF; DNA: TGTGCCAGCAGCTTGTTGGGACAGGCGGACTACGAGCAGTACTTC; V: TRBV5-6; J: TRBJ2-7; D: TRBD1; size: few
CDR3: CASSVIQGGSGELFF; DNA: TGTGCCAGCAGCGTAATACAGGGGGGGTCCGGGGAGCTGTTTTTT; V: TRBV9; J: TRBJ2-2; D: .; size: .
CDR3: CAWSTGTSRPNEQFF; DNA: TGTGCCTGGAGCACCGGGACTAGCCGGCCCAATGAGCAGTTCTTC; V: TRBV30; J: TRBJ2-1; D: TRBD2; size: .
CDR3: CASSLSKSRGWVSSYNEQFF; DNA: TGTGCCAGCAGTTTATCGAAGTCTAGGGGGTGGGTTAGCTCCTACAATGAGCAGTTCTTC; V: TRBV27; J: TRBJ2-1; D: .; size: .
CDR3: CAWSERYEQYF; DNA: TGTGCCTGGAGTGAGCGGTACGAGCAGTACTTC; V: TRBV30; J: TRBJ2-7; D: .; size: .
CDR3: CSVLAGGYEQFF; DNA: TGCAGCGTTCTGGCGGGAGGCTATGAGCAGTTCTTC; V: TRBV29-1; J: TRBJ2-1; D: TRBD2; size: .
CDR3: CASSPSGYGYTF; DNA: TGTGCCAGCAGCCCCAGTGGCTATGGCTACACCTTC; V: TRBV5-8; J: TRBJ1-2; D: .; size: once
CDR3: CASSHAGVDGAYEQYF; DNA: TGCGCCAGCAGCCACGCCGGAGTCGATGGAGCCTACGAGCAGTACTTC; V: TRBV4-1; J: TRBJ2-7; D: .; size: .
CDR3: CASSLLPYEQYF; DNA: TGTGCCAGCAGCTTACTACCCTACGAGCAGTACTTC; V: TRBV11-2; J: TRBJ2-7; D: .; size: .
CDR3: CASSQVGMEATGELFF; DNA: TGCGCCAGCAGCCAAGTAGGAATGGAAGCGACCGGGGAGCTGTTTTTT; V: TRBV4-1; J: TRBJ2-2; D: .; size: .
CDR3: CASRSGTGGIGAGNTIYF; DNA: TGTGCCAGCAGGTCCGGGACAGGGGGCATCGGGGCCGGAAACACCATATATTTT; V: TRBV5-6; J: TRBJ1-3; D: TRBD1; size: .
CDR3: CASSPSDRGRYGYTF; DNA: TGTGCCAGCTCACCAAGTGACAGGGGGAGGTATGGCTACACCTTC; V: TRBV18; J: TRBJ1-2; D: TRBD1; size: .
CDR3: CASSDRAGDSTDTQYF; DNA: TGTGCCAGCAGTGATCGGGCGGGGGACTCAACAGATACGCAGTATTTT; V: TRBV6-4; J: TRBJ2-3; D: TRBD2; size: .
CDR3: CASSLSNRGDTQYF; DNA: TGTGCCAGCAGTTTATCGAATCGAGGAGATACGCAGTATTTT; V: TRBV27; J: TRBJ2-3; D: .; size: .
CDR3: CASTGGSDNEQFF; DNA: TGTGCCAGCACCGGGGGAAGTGACAATGAGCAGTTCTTC; V: TRBV28; J: TRBJ2-1; D: .; size: few
CDR3: CASSYRGPYNEQFF; DNA: TGTGCCAGCAGTTACAGGGGGCCCTACAATGAGCAGTTCTTC; V: TRBV6-5; J: TRBJ2-1; D: TRBD1; size: few
CDR3: CASQGRNTGELFF; DNA: TGTGCTAGCCAGGGCAGAAACACCGGGGAGCTGTTTTTT; V: TRBV7-7; J: TRBJ2-2; D: .; size: .
CDR3: CASSATGGSDTQYF; DNA: TGTGCCAGTAGTGCGACAGGGGGCTCAGATACGCAGTATTTT; V: TRBV19; J: TRBJ2-3; D: TRBD1; size: once
CDR3: CASSFYGSKAKNIQYF; DNA: TGTGCCAGCAGCTTCTACGGGAGTAAAGCCAAAAACATTCAGTACTTC; V: TRBV5-6; J: TRBJ2-4; D: .; size: .
CDR3: CASSIIGTGYYGYTF; DNA: TGTGCCAGTAGTATCATCGGGACAGGGTACTATGGCTACACCTTC; V: TRBV19; J: TRBJ1-2; D: TRBD1; size: .
CDR3: CASSPHRASTDTQYF; DNA: TGTGCCAGCAGCCCACACAGGGCAAGCACAGATACGCAGTATTTT; V: TRBV9; J: TRBJ2-3; D: .; size: .
CDR3: CASSLRGSEETQYF; DNA: TGTGCCAGCAGCTTACGGGGTAGCGAAGAGACCCAGTACTTC; V: TRBV5-5; J: TRBJ2-5; D: .; size: .
CDR3: CARSDGTSGAPDNEQFF; DNA: TGTGCCAGAAGCGACGGGACTAGCGGAGCCCCCGACAATGAGCAGTTCTTC; V: TRBV5-3; J: TRBJ2-1; D: TRBD2; size: .
CDR3: CASSLNRGTDTQYF; DNA: TGCGCCAGCAGCTTGAACAGGGGCACAGATACGCAGTATTTT; V: TRBV5-1; J: TRBJ2-3; D: .; size: .
CDR3: CTSSPGLGTKTQYF; DNA: TGCACCAGCAGCCCAGGACTGGGGACTAAGACCCAGTACTTC; V: TRBV1; J: TRBJ2-5; D: .; size: .
CDR3: CASSLLDRGRGVRQYF; DNA: TGTGCCAGCAGTTTACTTGACAGGGGTAGGGGAGTTCGGCAGTACTTC; V: TRBV27; J: TRBJ2-7; D: TRBD1; size: .
CDR3: CASLGTAENTEAFF; DNA: TGTGCCAGTTTGGGGACAGCCGAGAACACTGAAGCTTTCTTT; V: TRBV19; J: TRBJ1-1; D: TRBD1; size: few
CDR3: CASSGIRRGQETQYF; DNA: TGTGCCAGCAGTGGAATTAGGCGGGGACAAGAGACCCAGTACTTC; V: TRBV25-1; J: TRBJ2-5; D: .; size: .
CDR3: CASSTHRGGEKLFF; DNA: TGTGCCAGTAGTACGCACAGGGGTGGTGAAAAACTGTTTTTT; V: TRBV19; J: TRBJ1-4; D: TRBD1; size: .
CDR3: CASSRDRGLGEEHF; DNA: TGTGCCAGTAGTAGGGACAGGGGGCTCGGGGAGGAGCATTTT; V: TRBV19; J: TRBJ1-5; D: TRBD1; size: .
CDR3: CASSLAPNLAGMEETQYF; DNA: TGCGCCAGCAGCTTGGCACCGAACTTAGCGGGAATGGAAGAGACCCAGTACTTC; V: TRBV5-1; J: TRBJ2-5; D: TRBD2; size: .
CDR3: CASRFWGGNQPQHF; DNA: TGTGCCAGCAGATTCTGGGGAGGGAATCAGCCCCAGCATTTT; V: TRBV5-4; J: TRBJ1-5; D: .; size: .
CDR3: CASRRDFYMNTEAFF; DNA: TGTGCCAGCAGGCGGGACTTTTATATGAACACTGAAGCTTTCTTT; V: TRBV27; J: TRBJ1-1; D: .; size: once
CDR3: CAWIPRLRGAEQFF; DNA: TGTGCCTGGATCCCTCGTTTACGGGGGGCTGAGCAGTTCTTC; V: TRBV30; J: TRBJ2-1; D: .; size: few